This T cell receptor (beta chain) was documented in a study of blood T cell repertoires in COVID-19. Study context: The origin of the acute and convalescent COVID-19 samples was the United States, Italy and Spain. T cells, B-cell-depleted T cells, or PBMCs supplied cDNA or gDNA.

The germline V gene encodes CDR1 LGHNA and CDR2 YNFKEQ. The CDR3 sequence is 18 residues long. The V end was cut by 0 bases, the J end by 0 bases, with 14 bases between. Original handling: Amplification of reference gene primers was used by the study to estimate nucleated cell counts. Only in-frame clones appear in the TCRdb table, and some are missing; sequencing was by immunoSEQ multiplex PCR. V and J calls and clone size come straight from that table; D and trimming were deduced from the DNA. The sample holds roughly 200,000 clones, roughly 78% seen once. Sample: peripheral blood. This chain uses TRBV4-2 with TRBJ2-2; unclear D gene. The receptor was isolated from an elderly woman with active or convalescent COVID-19. The CDR3 spells CASSQEMYPLTNTGELFF. DNA of the CDR3: TGTGCCAGCAGCCAAGAAATGTATCCACTCACGAACACCGGGGAGCTGTTTTTT.